This is a list of T cell receptor beta chains from one sample in a study of lymphopenia after photon versus proton radiotherapy. Sequencing used immunoSEQ multiplex PCR; TCRdb keeps in-frame clones, though not all of them. The sample has approximately 160,000 clones; roughly nine tenths are singletons. The source was peripheral blood, collected from a patient treated with photon-based radiotherapy. Receptors originate from a man in his forties or fifties with gastric cancer. Each CDR3 is given without its conserved first and last residue. D genes are given only for firm matches.

>-|TRBV27
ASSLGLAPYEQY
>-|TRBV4-1
ASSQAGGTQY
>TRBD1|TRBV18
ASSPLHTGAAYEQY
>-|TRBV18
ASSPRQGSEQY
>TRBD2|TRBV27
ASSRTGTSGTNEQF
>TRBD2|TRBV30
AWSVGTSGNTDTQY
>TRBD2|TRBV5-8
ASSLAGGGWDNEQF
>TRBD1|TRBV18
ASSPPGTGNRNEQY
>-|TRBV6-5
ASSYGGVSTDTQY
>-|TRBV28
ASSLWEGTHSNQPQH
>-|TRBV14
ASSQVRGARLETQY
>TRBD1|TRBV5-6
ASRTGSSYEQY
>-|TRBV25-1
ASSEYRDTGRGYT
>-|TRBV5-1
ASSPQNYGYT
>TRBD1|TRBV28
ASSLSPTGVYGYT
>-|TRBV9
ASSVGSANTGELF
>TRBD2|TRBV28
ASSPSGRVGDEQY
>TRBD1|TRBV19
ASNTMGTGIYGYT
>-|TRBV5-4
ASSLVIAGANVLT
>TRBD1|TRBV5-1
ASSSQTGTITEAF
>TRBD1|TRBV7-9
ASSLAQGDGYT
>-|TRBV5-1
ASRPRVDYGYT
>-|TRBV9
ASSALGQRNQPQH
>TRBD1|TRBV6-5
ASTTGNEKLF
>TRBD1|TRBV11-2
ASSPTGGGTEAF
>TRBD2|TRBV4-3
ASSQDSGTYNEQF
>TRBD2|TRBV18
ASSPGIAGDTQY
>-|TRBV5-4
ASSLEPGGEQY
>TRBD2|TRBV7-2
ASTLAGVTDTQY
>-|TRBV16
ASSAHRADTQY
>TRBD2|TRBV2
ASRGGLAGVKF
>TRBD2|TRBV5-1
ASSTPGGDTQY
>-|TRBV6-1
ASSEETASPYEQY
>-|TRBV29-1
SVRSSYEQY
>TRBD1|TRBV19
ASSITGTGGYEQY
>-|TRBV6-5
ASSYAANSNQPQH